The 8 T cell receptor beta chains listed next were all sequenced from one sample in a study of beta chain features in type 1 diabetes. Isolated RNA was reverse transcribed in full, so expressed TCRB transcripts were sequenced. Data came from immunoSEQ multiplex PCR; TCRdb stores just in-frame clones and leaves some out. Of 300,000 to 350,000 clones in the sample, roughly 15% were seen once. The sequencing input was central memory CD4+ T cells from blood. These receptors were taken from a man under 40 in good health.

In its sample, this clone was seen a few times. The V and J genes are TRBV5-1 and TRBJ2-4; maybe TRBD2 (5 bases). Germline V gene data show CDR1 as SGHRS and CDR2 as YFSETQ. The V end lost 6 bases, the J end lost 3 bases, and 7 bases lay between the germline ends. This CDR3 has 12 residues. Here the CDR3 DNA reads TGCGCCAGCAAAGGGAGCAAAAACATTCAGTACTTC. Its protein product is CASKGSKNIQYF.

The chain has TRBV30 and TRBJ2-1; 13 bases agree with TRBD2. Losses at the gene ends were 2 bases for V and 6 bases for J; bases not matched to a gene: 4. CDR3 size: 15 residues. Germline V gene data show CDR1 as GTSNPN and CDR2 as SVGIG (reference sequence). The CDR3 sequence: CAWSKRTSGGNEQFF. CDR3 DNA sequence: TGTGCCTGGAGTAAAAGGACTAGCGGGGGCAATGAGCAGTTCTTC.

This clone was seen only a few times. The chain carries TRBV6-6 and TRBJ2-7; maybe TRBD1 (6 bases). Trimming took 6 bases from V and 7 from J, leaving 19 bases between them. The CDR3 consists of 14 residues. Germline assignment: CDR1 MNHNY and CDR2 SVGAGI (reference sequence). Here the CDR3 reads CASSQNLGQREQYV. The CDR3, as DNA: TGTGCCAGCAGCCAAAACCTAGGACAGCGGGAGCAGTACGTC.

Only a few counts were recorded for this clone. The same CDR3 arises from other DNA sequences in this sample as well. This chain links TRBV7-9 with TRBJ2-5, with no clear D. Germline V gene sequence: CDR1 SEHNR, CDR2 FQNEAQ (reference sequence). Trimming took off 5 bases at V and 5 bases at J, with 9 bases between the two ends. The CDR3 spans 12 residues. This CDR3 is CASSPQAETQYF. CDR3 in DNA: TGTGCCAGCAGCCCCCAGGCCGAGACCCAGTACTTC.

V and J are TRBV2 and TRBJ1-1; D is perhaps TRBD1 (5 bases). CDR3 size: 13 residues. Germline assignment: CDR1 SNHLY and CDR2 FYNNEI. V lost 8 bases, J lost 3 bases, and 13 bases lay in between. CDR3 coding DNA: TGTGCCAGCGCGAAGGGGAGGGACACTGAAGCTTTCTTT. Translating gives CASAKGRDTEAFF. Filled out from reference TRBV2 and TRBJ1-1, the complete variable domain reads EPEVTQTPSHQVTQMGQEVILRCVPISNHLYFYWYRQILGQKVEFLVSFYNNEISEKSEIFDDQFSVERPDGSNFTLKIRSTKLEDSAMYFCASAKGRDTEAFFGQGTRLTVV.

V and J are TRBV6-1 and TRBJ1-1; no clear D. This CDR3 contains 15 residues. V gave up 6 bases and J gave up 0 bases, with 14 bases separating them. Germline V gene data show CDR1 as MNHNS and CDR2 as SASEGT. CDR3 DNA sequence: TGTGCCAGCAGGGAGGGTATGGGGATGAACACTGAAGCTTTCTTT. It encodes CASREGMGMNTEAFF.

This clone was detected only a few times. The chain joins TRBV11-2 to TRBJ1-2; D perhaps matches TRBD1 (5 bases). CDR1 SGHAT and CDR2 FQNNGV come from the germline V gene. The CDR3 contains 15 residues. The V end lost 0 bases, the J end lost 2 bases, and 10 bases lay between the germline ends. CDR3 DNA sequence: TGTGCCAGCAGCTTAGATGGCAGGGAGAACTATGGCTACACCTTC. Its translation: CASSLDGRENYGYTF.

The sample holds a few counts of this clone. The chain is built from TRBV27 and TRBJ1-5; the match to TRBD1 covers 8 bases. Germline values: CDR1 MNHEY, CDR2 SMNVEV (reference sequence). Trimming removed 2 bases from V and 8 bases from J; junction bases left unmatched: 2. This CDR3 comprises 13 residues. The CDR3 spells CASSLAQGEPQHF. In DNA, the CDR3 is TGTGCCAGCAGTTTAGCACAGGGGGAGCCCCAGCATTTT.